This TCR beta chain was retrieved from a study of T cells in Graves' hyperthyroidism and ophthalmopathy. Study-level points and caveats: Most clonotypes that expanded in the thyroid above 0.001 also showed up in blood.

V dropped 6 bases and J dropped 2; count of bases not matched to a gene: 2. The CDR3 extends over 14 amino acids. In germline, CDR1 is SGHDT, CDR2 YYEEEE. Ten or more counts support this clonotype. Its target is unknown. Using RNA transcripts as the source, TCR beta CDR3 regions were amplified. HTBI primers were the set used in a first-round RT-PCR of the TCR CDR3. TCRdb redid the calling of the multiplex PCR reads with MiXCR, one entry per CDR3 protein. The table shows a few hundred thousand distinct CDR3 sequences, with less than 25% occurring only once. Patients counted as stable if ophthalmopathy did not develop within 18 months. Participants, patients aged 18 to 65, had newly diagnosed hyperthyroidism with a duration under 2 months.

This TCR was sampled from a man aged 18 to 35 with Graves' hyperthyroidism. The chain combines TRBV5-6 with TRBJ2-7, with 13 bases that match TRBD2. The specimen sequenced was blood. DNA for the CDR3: TGTGCCAGCACCGGACTAGCGGGGGCCTACGAGCAGTACTTC. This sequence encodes CASTGLAGAYEQYF.